Shown below are 5 T cell receptor beta chains from a single sample sequenced in a study of shared clonotypes between healthy human individuals (TCRdb year 2020). Libraries came from the immunoSEQ multiplex PCR assay. Entries here come from immuneACCESS through TCRdb and include only in-frame sequences with V and J called. Some clones fail to appear in such tables; in the studies checked, an unresolved V gene covers under half of the shortfall, and the cause of the remainder is unknown. The sample includes 2,500,000 or so clones, with over 85% observed a single time. The top ten hold 0.13% to 0.15% of the sample. Sequencing was performed on naive CD4+ T cells sorted from blood. According to the study, the label for this sample's cell subset or site signals: CD45RA+ positively selected. The receptors here all came from a man between 18 and 35 years old in good health.

The V and J genes are TRBV11-2 and TRBJ2-3; possible D gene TRBD2, 5 bases. The CDR3 consists of 15 residues. Germline V gene data show CDR1 as SGHAT and CDR2 as FQNNGV. Trimming removed 3 bases from V and 6 bases from J, with 16 bases in between. The CDR3 DNA follows: TGTGCCAGCAGCTTCGGCCAGCGGTGGATGGATACGCAGTATTTT. It specifies CASSFGQRWMDTQYF.

The chain employs TRBV7-3 and TRBJ2-2; no reliable D call. Trimming shortened V by 4 bases and J by 0 bases, and 6 bases separated the two germline ends. Germline loops: CDR1 SGHTA, CDR2 FQGTGA. This CDR3 contains 14 residues. CDR3 nucleotide sequence: TGTGCCAGCAGCTCGGGCCCGAACACCGGGGAGCTGTTTTTT. Residues: CASSSGPNTGELFF.

The chain recombines TRBV21-1 with TRBJ2-7; TRBD1, the D gene given by the table, was not confirmed from the DNA. TRBV21-1 is designated a pseudogene. This CDR3 is built from 13 residues. DNA for the CDR3: TGTGCCAGCAGCCGGACACAGGGCTACGAGCAGTACTTC. Translating gives CASSRTQGYEQYF.

This rearrangement joins TRBV6-4 to TRBJ1-5; D is unclear. Germline V gene lookup returns CDR1 MRHNA and CDR2 SNTAGT. The V and J ends lost 3 bases and 0 bases respectively, with 6 bases between them. The CDR3 runs 14 residues. The CDR3 loop is CASSEQYSNQPQHF. CDR3 in DNA: TGTGCCAGCAGTGAACAGTATAGCAATCAGCCCCAGCATTTT.

This chain connects TRBV5-1 to TRBJ1-3; 9 bases match TRBD1. Germline V gene data show CDR1 as SGHRS and CDR2 as YFSETQ. The CDR3 is 15 residues long. Germline trimming cut 4 bases from V and 4 bases from J; bases unmatched to any gene: 6. Written as DNA, the CDR3 is TGCGCCAGCAGCGCAGGACAGGGGCTGGGAAACACCATATATTTT. It translates to CASSAGQGLGNTIYF. The full variable domain, completed using reference TRBV5-1 and TRBJ1-3, is KAGVTQTPRYLIKTRGQQVTLSCSPISGHRSVSWYQQTPGQGLQFLFEYFSETQRNKGNFPGRFSGRQFSNSRSEMNVSTLELGDSALYLCASSAGQGLGNTIYFGEGSWLTVV.